This T cell receptor beta chain appears in the sequencing data of a study of shared clonotypes between healthy human individuals. On the study more broadly: Sampling drew on donors who were a couple of women and a few men aged 18 to 49.

Study-wide results and limits: Sampling used blood alone; tissue repertoires probably differ.

CD4+ cells were split into CD45RA+ naive and CD45RA-negative memory subsets. Using immunoSEQ multiplex PCR, the repertoire was profiled, and TCRdb retains in-frame clones only, with some absent. The sample lists around 2.3 million clones; roughly 95% were seen once. In the case of this clone: Its antigen is as yet unknown.

This CDR3 is built from 13 residues. Trimming removed 2 bases from V and 6 bases from J, with 10 bases in between. CDR1 SGHTA and CDR2 FQGTGA come from the germline V gene. The sample comprised naive CD4+ T cells sorted from blood. The sample's subset: CD45RA+ positively selected. The chain has TRBV7-3 and TRBJ1-2; maybe TRBD1 (6 bases). This TCR was sampled from a man younger than 30 in good health. This CDR3 reads CASSLEQGHGYTF. CDR3 coding DNA: TGTGCCAGCAGCTTAGAACAGGGACATGGCTACACCTTC.